These 14 T cell receptor beta chains were all obtained from the same sample, sequenced in a study of neurological immune-mediated disorders. TCRdb fed the 5' RACE reads into MiXCR, producing one record per CDR3 protein. This sample has 65,000 to 70,000 distinct CDR3 sequences, with roughly 3.6% found just once. Sequencing was done on a sample of PBMCs. The receptors derive from a young man with multiple sclerosis.

This clonotype was detected many times. The V and J genes are TRBV4-1 and TRBJ1-4, with D perhaps TRBD1 (5 bases). Trimming removed 4 bases from V and 2 bases from J, with 11 bases in between. The CDR3 is 15 amino acids. Per the germline V gene, CDR1 is MGHRA and CDR2 is YSYEKL. The CDR3 DNA reads TGCGCCAGCAGCCCCCCGGGGGAGACTAATGAAAAACTGTTTTTT. Amino acid sequence: CASSPPGETNEKLFF.

This clonotype has ten or more counts. The chain joins TRBV5-1 to TRBJ1-1; 8 bases map to TRBD1. The germline V gene has CDR1 SGHRS and CDR2 YFSETQ. CDR3 length equals 15 residues. V was pared by 4 bases and J by 1 base, with 6 bases of the junction left unmatched. The CDR3 DNA reads TGCGCCAGCAGCATATGGACAGGGCCGAACACTGAAGCTTTCTTT. This sequence encodes CASSIWTGPNTEAFF.

At least ten counts were recorded for this clonotype. The chain links TRBV10-3 to TRBJ2-3; D is undetermined. Germline CDR1 ENHRY, CDR2 SYGVKD. V dropped 0 bases and J dropped 2 bases, with 12 bases sitting between them. This CDR3 comprises 16 residues. The CDR3 region is CAISESQKHFTDTQYF. The CDR3 region has the DNA TGTGCCATCAGTGAGTCACAGAAACATTTCACAGATACGCAGTATTTT.

This clonotype was counted at least ten times. This rearrangement joins TRBV12-3 or TRBV12-4 to TRBJ2-3; tentative D call: TRBD1 (5 bases). The CDR3 sequence is 14 residues long. V dropped 1 base and J dropped 0 bases, with 5 bases sitting between them. The CDR3 DNA is TGTGCCAGCAGTTTAGAGGGGAGCACAGATACGCAGTATTTT. Encoded protein: CASSLEGSTDTQYF.

This clonotype was recorded at least ten times. The chain has TRBV29-1 and TRBJ2-5, with 9 nucleotides matching TRBD1. After removal of 3 bases from V and 5 bases from J, the junction contained 4 bases not matched to a gene. The CDR3 covers 13 residues. Germline V CDR1 and CDR2: SQVTM, ANQGSEA. The CDR3 nucleotides are TGCAGCGTTGACCGACAGGGGGATGAGACCCAGTACTTC. This codes for CSVDRQGDETQYF.

This clonotype was counted many times. The CDR3 DNA sequence: TGTGCCAGCAGTCCCTCCGGACAGGCCAACTATGGCTACACCTTC. Its translation is CASSPSGQANYGYTF. The rearrangement links TRBV12-3 or TRBV12-4 to TRBJ1-2; 7 positions match TRBD1. Unmatched junction bases numbered 8, after V lost 5 bases and J lost 2 bases. The CDR3 totals 15 residues.

This clonotype was recorded at least ten times. The V call is TRBV12-3 or TRBV12-4, the J call TRBJ2-7; a weak D match, TRBD1 (6 bases). Trimming removed 3 bases from V and 0 bases from J, with 9 bases in between. The CDR3 covers 14 residues. The CDR3 DNA is TGTGCCAGCAGTTTCGGGACATTCTCCTACGAGCAGTACTTC. Residues: CASSFGTFSYEQYF.

Many counts were recorded for this clonotype. V and J are TRBV20-1 and TRBJ2-1; D remains unclear. Trimming cost V 3 bases and J 3 bases, with 3 bases left between them. Per the germline V gene, CDR1 is DFQATT and CDR2 is SNEGSKA (reference sequence). The CDR3 spans 11 residues. The CDR3 coding sequence is TGCAGTGCTAGGATCTACAATGAGCAGTTCTTC. Amino acids: CSARIYNEQFF.

This clonotype was seen at least ten times. This chain connects TRBV10-3 to TRBJ2-3; 9 nucleotides match TRBD2. CDR3 length: 16 residues. Per germline, CDR1 ENHRY and CDR2 SYGVKD. J gave up 2 bases and V 0 bases, and 3 bases lay outside the gene matches. CDR3 nucleotide sequence: TGTGCCATCAGTGAGTCGGGACTAGCAATCACAGATACGCAGTATTTT. Encoded protein: CAISESGLAITDTQYF.

This clonotype has more than one count but fewer than ten. A clone one base away is much larger, so this may be a read error. The rearrangement uses TRBV10-2 and TRBJ1-2; no clear D gene. Germline V gives CDR1 WSHSY, CDR2 SAAADI. Between the trimmed V and J ends, which lost 8 bases and 3 bases, there was a span of 10 bases. The CDR3 contains 12 residues. This chain's CDR3 is CASGERDYGYTF. In DNA form, the CDR3 reads TGCGCCAGCGGGGAAAGGGACTATGGCTACACCTTC.

The table lists this clonotype with many counts. V and J are TRBV12-3 or TRBV12-4 and TRBJ1-5, with unresolved D. Between the trimmed V and J ends, which lost 2 bases and 1 base, there was a span of 6 bases. The CDR3 spans 14 residues. The CDR3: CASSLQGSNQPQHF. CDR3 coding DNA: TGTGCCAGCAGTTTACAAGGGAGCAATCAGCCCCAGCATTTT.

In its sample, this clonotype was seen a few times. The junction shows a germline mismatch at one end, possibly a read error. The chain combines TRBV20-1 with TRBJ1-3; weak D call: TRBD1 (6 bases). The CDR3 sequence is 16 residues long. The germline V gene encodes CDR1 DFQATT and CDR2 SNEGSKA (reference sequence). The CDR3 protein is CSAIHRDDPPGKTIYF. In DNA, the CDR3 is TGCAGTGCAATTCACAGGGATGACCCACCTGGAAAAACCATATATTTT.

This clonotype was seen ten or more times. The CDR3 nucleotides read TGTGCCAGCAGTTTTCTATGGGACAAGGCCTCCAATCAGCCCCAGCATTTT. Translating gives CASSFLWDKASNQPQHF. The chain links TRBV27 to TRBJ1-5; a possible D gene is TRBD1 (6 bases). Germline CDR1 reads MNHEY; CDR2 reads SMNVEV (reference sequence). V was clipped by 3 bases and J by 3 bases, with 18 bases between them. CDR3 length: 17 amino acids.

This clonotype was counted many times. The chain employs TRBV5-1 and TRBJ2-2; a possible D gene is TRBD2 (6 bases). The CDR3 runs to 16 residues. CDR1 SGHRS and CDR2 YFSETQ come from the germline V gene. The ends were cut back, 4 bases at V and 2 bases at J, with 15 bases in the middle. The CDR3 nucleotides are TGCGCCAGCAGCGGCCAGCCGGGGGTCAACACCGGGGAGCTGTTTTTT. This encodes CASSGQPGVNTGELFF.